This T cell receptor (beta chain) was sequenced in a study of cytomegalovirus exposure and HLA in healthy donors. This clone was counted only a few times. Its antigen is not identified. V was clipped by 8 bases and J by 6 bases, with 19 bases between them. The CDR3 sequence is 14 residues long. Per germline, CDR1 SEHNR and CDR2 FQNEAQ (reference sequence). The PCR made use of 60 Vbeta and 13 Jbeta primers. Method: immunoSEQ multiplex PCR; TCRdb's copy keeps in-frame clones and lacks some. The sample lists some 140,000 clones, over 70% occurring once. Study-level points and caveats: From TCR beta sequences, most subjects' HLA-A and HLA-B alleles were reportedly predicted accurately. Across HLA loci, a later analysis found differing TCR association rates, with DRB1 most and HLA-C fewest. Most TCR sequences were uncommon, yet certain public TCRs appeared in many donors.

The sequenced sample was PBMCs. This clonotype originated in a man in his thirties or forties in good health and CMV-seronegative. The genes are TRBV7-9 and TRBJ1-2; maybe TRBD1 (5 bases). CDR3 region: CASGFPGGRDGYTF. DNA for the CDR3: TGTGCCAGCGGTTTCCCGGGGGGACGTGATGGCTACACCTTC.